This is a list of T cell receptor beta chains from one sample in a study of pediatric ulcerative colitis. Some clones are missing from TCRdb's copy, which holds only in-frame ones; the method was immunoSEQ multiplex PCR. The sample holds about 16,000 clones; 70% to 80% are singletons and the top ten take 6.5% to 9.5%. The sequencing sample was made of gut tissue. Receptors were obtained from a boy younger than 18 who was a control in a study of pediatric ulcerative colitis. The CDR3 runs from the conserved cysteine through the conserved F or W. The order of the fields is clone size, V gene, D gene, J gene, CDR3 DNA, CDR3 protein. The D gene is left open where the match is weak. A row's size may be missing; if present it is once, few, many or a size class.

clone size: once
V gene: TRBV5-1
D gene: TRBD2
J gene: TRBJ2-3
CDR3 DNA: TGCGCCAGCAGCTTGGTCCTAGCGGGGGGGCAAACAGATACGCAGTATTTT
CDR3 protein: CASSLVLAGGQTDTQYF

clone size: -
V gene: TRBV14
D gene: -
J gene: TRBJ1-3
CDR3 DNA: TGTGCCAGCAGTCAGCAGGGGCTGTCTGGAAACACCATATATTTT
CDR3 protein: CASSQQGLSGNTIYF

clone size: -
V gene: TRBV7-6
D gene: -
J gene: TRBJ2-2
CDR3 DNA: TGTGCCAGCAGCTCGCCCCTGGGGGTTTCGAACACCGGGGAGCTGTTTTTT
CDR3 protein: CASSSPLGVSNTGELFF

clone size: -
V gene: TRBV9
D gene: TRBD1
J gene: TRBJ2-7
CDR3 DNA: TGTGCCAGCAGCCCCAGCACAGGGGTCCACGAGCAGTACTTC
CDR3 protein: CASSPSTGVHEQYF

clone size: -
V gene: TRBV18
D gene: TRBD2
J gene: TRBJ2-3
CDR3 DNA: TGTGCCAGCTCACCACGGGCGGGAGCGGCGGCAGATACGCAGTATTTT
CDR3 protein: CASSPRAGAAADTQYF

clone size: -
V gene: TRBV7-8
D gene: -
J gene: TRBJ2-7
CDR3 DNA: TGTGCCAGCAGCCCAAACAGGATCTCCTACGAGCAGTACTTC
CDR3 protein: CASSPNRISYEQYF

clone size: -
V gene: TRBV5-1
D gene: -
J gene: TRBJ1-4
CDR3 DNA: TGCGCCAGCAGCTTGAGGGGGGACGCAACTAATGAAAAACTGTTTTTT
CDR3 protein: CASSLRGDATNEKLFF

clone size: -
V gene: TRBV10-3
D gene: -
J gene: TRBJ1-5
CDR3 DNA: TGTGCCATCAGCCGTAGCAATCAGCCCCAGCATTTT
CDR3 protein: CAISRSNQPQHF

clone size: once
V gene: TRBV5-1
D gene: TRBD2
J gene: TRBJ2-3
CDR3 DNA: TGCGCCAGCAGCCTAGAAACTAGCGACACAGATACGCAGTATTTT
CDR3 protein: CASSLETSDTDTQYF

clone size: -
V gene: TRBV5-5
D gene: TRBD1
J gene: TRBJ1-2
CDR3 DNA: TGTGCCAGCAGCTTGGCCGAAGCAGGGGGTACCTCACTCTATGGCTACACCTTC
CDR3 protein: CASSLAEAGGTSLYGYTF

clone size: once
V gene: TRBV7-2
D gene: -
J gene: TRBJ1-3
CDR3 DNA: TGTGCCAGCAGCTTAGACGCAGGTCCAACCTGGGTAAACACCATATATTTT
CDR3 protein: CASSLDAGPTWVNTIYF

clone size: -
V gene: TRBV28
D gene: -
J gene: TRBJ2-7
CDR3 DNA: TGTGCCAGCAGTTCTAACTCCTACGAGCAGTACTTC
CDR3 protein: CASSSNSYEQYF

clone size: -
V gene: TRBV7-8
D gene: TRBD2
J gene: TRBJ2-2
CDR3 DNA: TGTGCCAGCAGCTGGGGGGGGAACACCGGGGAGCTGTTTTTT
CDR3 protein: CASSWGGNTGELFF

clone size: -
V gene: TRBV6-6
D gene: -
J gene: TRBJ2-2
CDR3 DNA: TGTGCCAGCAGTTATTTAGGCGGGTCCACCGGGGAGCTGTTTTTT
CDR3 protein: CASSYLGGSTGELFF

clone size: -
V gene: TRBV7-2
D gene: -
J gene: TRBJ2-2
CDR3 DNA: TGTGCCAGCAGCTTATTTTCAGGGGCGAACACCGGGGAGCTGTTTTTT
CDR3 protein: CASSLFSGANTGELFF

clone size: -
V gene: TRBV7-3
D gene: TRBD2
J gene: TRBJ2-1
CDR3 DNA: TGTGCCAGCAGCTTAACTGTGGCGGGAGGGCCCTATGAGCAGTTCTTC
CDR3 protein: CASSLTVAGGPYEQFF

clone size: -
V gene: TRBV5-1
D gene: -
J gene: TRBJ1-4
CDR3 DNA: TGCGCCAGCAGCTTAATCTCAACTAATGAAAAACTGTTTTTT
CDR3 protein: CASSLISTNEKLFF

clone size: -
V gene: TRBV6-1
D gene: TRBD1
J gene: TRBJ2-1
CDR3 DNA: TGTGCCAGCAGTTCACAGGGGGCTAGGCAGTTCTTC
CDR3 protein: CASSSQGARQFF

clone size: once
V gene: TRBV6-6
D gene: -
J gene: TRBJ2-2
CDR3 DNA: TGTGCCAGCATGGGCAGGTTTTACACCGGGGAGCTGTTTTTT
CDR3 protein: CASMGRFYTGELFF

clone size: -
V gene: TRBV10-3
D gene: TRBD1
J gene: TRBJ2-7
CDR3 DNA: TGTGCCATCAGTGACCTTGAGGGGGCCGGCTCCTACGAGCAGTACTTC
CDR3 protein: CAISDLEGAGSYEQYF

clone size: -
V gene: TRBV7-9
D gene: TRBD2
J gene: TRBJ2-7
CDR3 DNA: TGTGCCAGCAGCTTAGCGCAGACTAGCGGGAGGGCCTACGAGCAGTACTTC
CDR3 protein: CASSLAQTSGRAYEQYF

clone size: -
V gene: TRBV18
D gene: TRBD1
J gene: TRBJ2-2
CDR3 DNA: TGTGCCAGCTCATCAGGTCCGGGACAGGGGTCCGGGGAGCTGTTTTTT
CDR3 protein: CASSSGPGQGSGELFF

clone size: -
V gene: TRBV7-9
D gene: -
J gene: TRBJ2-7
CDR3 DNA: TGTGCCAGCAGCTTAGCGGGAGACACCTACGAGCAGTACTTC
CDR3 protein: CASSLAGDTYEQYF

clone size: -
V gene: TRBV10-3
D gene: -
J gene: TRBJ2-7
CDR3 DNA: TGTGCCATCAGTGAGGGGGGGACAGACTACGAGCAGTACTTC
CDR3 protein: CAISEGGTDYEQYF

clone size: once
V gene: TRBV11-1
D gene: -
J gene: TRBJ2-2
CDR3 DNA: TGTGCCAGCAGCTTTTCGGGAGATGGGTACACCGGGGAGCTGTTTTTT
CDR3 protein: CASSFSGDGYTGELFF

clone size: -
V gene: TRBV7-2
D gene: -
J gene: TRBJ2-1
CDR3 DNA: TGTGCCAGCAGCCAAAACAATGAGCAGTTCTTC
CDR3 protein: CASSQNNEQFF

clone size: -
V gene: TRBV2
D gene: TRBD2
J gene: TRBJ2-1
CDR3 DNA: TGTGCCAGCAAAAGGTGGGGGGGAGCTAGCAATGAGCAGTTCTTC
CDR3 protein: CASKRWGGASNEQFF

clone size: -
V gene: TRBV6-5
D gene: -
J gene: TRBJ2-3
CDR3 DNA: TGTGCCAGCAGTTACGGGGCTACTAGCACAGATACGCAGTATTTT
CDR3 protein: CASSYGATSTDTQYF

clone size: few
V gene: TRBV4-1
D gene: TRBD2
J gene: TRBJ2-7
CDR3 DNA: TGCGCCAGCAGCCAGGGTAGCGGGGTAACGAGGTACGAGCAGTACTTC
CDR3 protein: CASSQGSGVTRYEQYF

clone size: -
V gene: TRBV6-1
D gene: TRBD1
J gene: TRBJ1-1
CDR3 DNA: TGTGCCAGCAGTGATCGGTCAAGGGGGCTTGAAGCTTTCTTT
CDR3 protein: CASSDRSRGLEAFF

clone size: -
V gene: TRBV30
D gene: -
J gene: TRBJ2-7
CDR3 DNA: TGTGCCTGGAGTGGGAAAGGGGAGGCTTGTTGGTACTTC
CDR3 protein: CAWSGKGEACWYF

clone size: -
V gene: TRBV5-1
D gene: -
J gene: TRBJ1-1
CDR3 DNA: TGCGCCAGCACCGACGGCGTTGCGAACACTGAAGCTTTCTTT
CDR3 protein: CASTDGVANTEAFF

clone size: -
V gene: TRBV7-9
D gene: -
J gene: TRBJ2-1
CDR3 DNA: TGTGCCAGCAGACCAGGGGACTACGACTACAATGAGCAGTTCTTC
CDR3 protein: CASRPGDYDYNEQFF

clone size: -
V gene: TRBV29-1
D gene: TRBD1
J gene: TRBJ1-1
CDR3 DNA: TGCAGCGTCGGGACAGGAATGAACACTGAAGCTTTCTTT
CDR3 protein: CSVGTGMNTEAFF

clone size: -
V gene: TRBV6-1
D gene: TRBD1
J gene: TRBJ2-7
CDR3 DNA: TGTGCCAGCAGTACCGGGACAGGGGGCCCCACCGAGCAGTACTTC
CDR3 protein: CASSTGTGGPTEQYF

clone size: -
V gene: TRBV9
D gene: TRBD1
J gene: TRBJ2-5
CDR3 DNA: TGTGCCAGCAGCGCTACAGGGGGCGCAGAGACCCAGTACTTC
CDR3 protein: CASSATGGAETQYF

clone size: -
V gene: TRBV2
D gene: -
J gene: TRBJ1-5
CDR3 DNA: TGTGCCAGCAGTGATGGATATAGCAATCAGCCCCAGCATTTT
CDR3 protein: CASSDGYSNQPQHF

clone size: few
V gene: TRBV5-5
D gene: TRBD1
J gene: TRBJ1-2
CDR3 DNA: TGTGCCAGCAGCCCCGGGACAGGGGGCTATGGCTACACCTTC
CDR3 protein: CASSPGTGGYGYTF

clone size: few
V gene: TRBV7-9
D gene: -
J gene: TRBJ2-2
CDR3 DNA: TGTGCCAGCAGCACTCCCACAGCGAACACCGGGGAGCTGTTTTTT
CDR3 protein: CASSTPTANTGELFF

clone size: -
V gene: TRBV6-5
D gene: -
J gene: TRBJ1-1
CDR3 DNA: TGTGCCAGCAGTTTTTCTTACCGAGCACAAGCTTTCTTT
CDR3 protein: CASSFSYRAQAFF

clone size: few
V gene: TRBV5-1
D gene: TRBD1
J gene: TRBJ1-4
CDR3 DNA: TGCGCCAGCTGGGAAGGGACAGGGCCGGGGGAAAAACTGTTTTTT
CDR3 protein: CASWEGTGPGEKLFF

clone size: -
V gene: TRBV18
D gene: TRBD2
J gene: TRBJ2-1
CDR3 DNA: TGTGCCAGCTCACCATTTCCCACTAGCGGGGGAAACAATGAGCAGTTCTTC
CDR3 protein: CASSPFPTSGGNNEQFF

clone size: -
V gene: TRBV19
D gene: -
J gene: TRBJ2-7
CDR3 DNA: TGTGCCAGTAGTCTATTGGGAGCCTACGAGCAGTACTTC
CDR3 protein: CASSLLGAYEQYF

clone size: -
V gene: TRBV6-9
D gene: TRBD1
J gene: TRBJ1-2
CDR3 DNA: TGTGCCAGCAGTAACCCCGGTCAGGGGGCTTACGGCTACACCTTC
CDR3 protein: CASSNPGQGAYGYTF

clone size: -
V gene: TRBV28
D gene: -
J gene: TRBJ1-5
CDR3 DNA: TGTGCCAGCAGTTTACAGCCGACTACGGTGCACCCCAGTCGGACCGATGGCAATCAGCCCCAGCATTTT
CDR3 protein: CASSLQPTTVHPSRTDGNQPQHF

clone size: -
V gene: TRBV18
D gene: -
J gene: TRBJ2-5
CDR3 DNA: TGTGCCAGCTCAAGGGGTCAGGCGGAGACCCAGTACTTC
CDR3 protein: CASSRGQAETQYF

clone size: -
V gene: TRBV28
D gene: -
J gene: TRBJ1-2
CDR3 DNA: TGTGCCAGCATACGGGCCCGGAACTATGGCTACACCTTC
CDR3 protein: CASIRARNYGYTF

clone size: -
V gene: TRBV11-2
D gene: -
J gene: TRBJ1-4
CDR3 DNA: TGTGCCAGCAGCTTAGGAATGACCGGGAATGAAAAACTGTTTTTT
CDR3 protein: CASSLGMTGNEKLFF

clone size: -
V gene: TRBV7-9
D gene: -
J gene: TRBJ2-7
CDR3 DNA: TGTGCCAGCAGCTTAGCAGGCGGGAAAGACGAGCAGTACTTC
CDR3 protein: CASSLAGGKDEQYF

clone size: -
V gene: TRBV5-1
D gene: -
J gene: TRBJ2-2
CDR3 DNA: TGCGCCAGCAGCGTTGAGAGGGGGGAAACCGGGGAGCTGTTTTTT
CDR3 protein: CASSVERGETGELFF

clone size: -
V gene: TRBV6-1
D gene: -
J gene: TRBJ2-5
CDR3 DNA: TGTGCCAGCACCTATGAAGTGACATTTCAGGAGACCCAGTACTTC
CDR3 protein: CASTYEVTFQETQYF

clone size: -
V gene: TRBV18
D gene: -
J gene: TRBJ2-1
CDR3 DNA: TGTGCCAGCTCACACCGGGACCAGGACAATGAGCAGTTCTTC
CDR3 protein: CASSHRDQDNEQFF

clone size: few
V gene: TRBV5-5
D gene: -
J gene: TRBJ1-1
CDR3 DNA: TGTGCCAGCAGCTTGGTTGGGTACACTGAAGCTTTCTTT
CDR3 protein: CASSLVGYTEAFF

clone size: -
V gene: TRBV4-2
D gene: -
J gene: TRBJ2-7
CDR3 DNA: TGTGCCAGCAGCCAAGATGGGGCCGGACAGACCCTTAACGAGCAGTACTTC
CDR3 protein: CASSQDGAGQTLNEQYF

clone size: few
V gene: TRBV4-1
D gene: -
J gene: TRBJ1-2
CDR3 DNA: TGCGCCAGCAGCCAAGTTGGAGGGGGGAAGGGCTACACCTTC
CDR3 protein: CASSQVGGGKGYTF

clone size: -
V gene: TRBV6-1
D gene: -
J gene: TRBJ1-2
CDR3 DNA: TGTGCCAGCAGCCAGTACGCCGGTGGCTACACCTTC
CDR3 protein: CASSQYAGGYTF

clone size: -
V gene: TRBV5-6
D gene: -
J gene: TRBJ1-4
CDR3 DNA: TGTGCCAGCAGCTCAGGGCCGGCTAATGAAAAACTGTTTTTT
CDR3 protein: CASSSGPANEKLFF

clone size: -
V gene: TRBV19
D gene: -
J gene: TRBJ1-5
CDR3 DNA: TGTGCCAGTAGTAGACAGGTGGTGGATCAGCCCCAGCATTTT
CDR3 protein: CASSRQVVDQPQHF

clone size: -
V gene: TRBV4-1
D gene: -
J gene: TRBJ1-4
CDR3 DNA: TGCGCCAGCAGCCCTCAAACGGGGGAAAAACTGTTTTTT
CDR3 protein: CASSPQTGEKLFF

clone size: -
V gene: TRBV4-2
D gene: TRBD2
J gene: TRBJ2-7
CDR3 DNA: TGTGCCAGCAGCCAAGGTCCCCTAGCGGGAGACTTCACGTACGAGCAGTACTTC
CDR3 protein: CASSQGPLAGDFTYEQYF